This T cell receptor beta chain was recorded in a study of yellow fever vaccine responses in identical twins listed by TCRdb under 2018. In terms of the full investigation: The study precisely tracked vaccine-responding T cell clones in identical twins. The paper's findings and limits, for the study overall: According to the authors, the vaccine-induced T cell response in identical twins seemed to be partly convergent and partly specific to each individual.

Only a few counts were recorded for this clonotype. No cognate antigen has been identified for it. No quality values exist for individual bases; no much larger clone is one base distant. Looking up the germline V gene yields CDR1 MDHEN and CDR2 SYDVKM. Relative to germline, V is 3 bases shorter and J is 5 bases shorter, with 23 bases between their ends. The CDR3 has 18 amino acids, counting the end cysteine and phenylalanine. The retained sequence is limited to the CDR3, 54 bases, with the frame set at the first base. Library creation used RT-PCR. The sequencing machine was an Illumina HiSeq 2500. TCRdb passed the public sequencing reads through fastp at Q25 and MiXCR, retaining productive beta sequences. For every CDR3 protein sequence, its rows merge into one entry that carries the most common genes and DNA. This sample lists roughly 36,000 distinct CDR3 sequences; 45% to 65% were detected once. The top ten hold roughly 4.7% of the sample.

The material sequenced was T cells from blood (PBMCs), unsorted or a sorted subset (not recorded which), taken before or after yellow fever vaccination (not recorded which). The V and J segments used are TRBV28 and TRBJ1-5; the D segment could be TRBD1, given 6 matching bases. The source is a young woman who received the yellow fever vaccine. Donor details come from another sample of the same person, matched by shared clones. The bases read TGTGCCAGCAGTTTCCTCCCCCTGACATCGGGGGCTTATCAGCCCCAGCATTTT. Its protein product is CASSFLPLTSGAYQPQHF.